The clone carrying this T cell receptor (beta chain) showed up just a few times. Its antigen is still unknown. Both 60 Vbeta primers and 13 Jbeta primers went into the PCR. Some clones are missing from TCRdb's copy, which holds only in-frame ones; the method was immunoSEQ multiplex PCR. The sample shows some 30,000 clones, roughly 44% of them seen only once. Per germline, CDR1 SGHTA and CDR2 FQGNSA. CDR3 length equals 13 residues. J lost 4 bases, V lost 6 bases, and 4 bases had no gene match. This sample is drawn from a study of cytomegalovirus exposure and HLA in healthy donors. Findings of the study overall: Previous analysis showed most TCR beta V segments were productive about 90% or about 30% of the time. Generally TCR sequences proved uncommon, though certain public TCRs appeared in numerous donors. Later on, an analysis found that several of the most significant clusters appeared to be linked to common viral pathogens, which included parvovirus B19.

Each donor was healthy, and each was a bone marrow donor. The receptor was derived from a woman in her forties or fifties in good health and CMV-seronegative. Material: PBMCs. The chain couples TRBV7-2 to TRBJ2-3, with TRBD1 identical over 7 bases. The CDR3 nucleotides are TGTGCCAGCAGTTCCGGGACAGCAGATACGCAGTATTTT. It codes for CASSSGTADTQYF.